Below are 21 T cell receptor beta chains sequenced from a single sample in a study of regulatory T cells in long-lasting Graves disease. Time point: persistent/refractory GD, antithyroid drugs over 5 years with positive TRAb. Extracted RNA from PBMCs served as the source of the TCR library. Combining iRepertoire HTBI primers with Arm-PCR of CDR3 regions, the authors built TCR beta libraries. TCRdb re-called the multiplex PCR reads through MiXCR, storing one row per CDR3 protein. Here the sample spans over 450,000 distinct CDR3 sequences, roughly a fifth being singletons. The sample here was peripheral blood mononuclear cells (PBMCs), taken when the disease was refractory, from a patient treated with antithyroid drugs. The receptor source for this set is a female donor with Graves disease.

This clonotype appeared a few times. V usage is TRBV15 and J usage is TRBJ2-7; D is ambiguous. The CDR3 runs to 13 residues. The V end was cut by 0 bases, the J end by 3 bases, with 6 bases between. Germline V gene sequence: CDR1 LNHNV, CDR2 YYDKDF (reference sequence). Here the CDR3 DNA reads TGTGCCACCAGCAGAGAGTTGGGCTACGAGCAGTACTTC. It encodes CATSRELGYEQYF. The full variable domain, in which reference TRBV15 and TRBJ2-7 provide the parts outside the CDR3, is DAMVIQNPRYQVTQFGKPVTLSCSQTLNHNVMYWYQQKSSQAPKLLFHYYDKDFNNEADTPDNFQSRRPNTSFCFLDIRSPGLGDTAMYLCATSRELGYEQYFGPGTRLTVT.

This clonotype was counted a few times. The chain combines TRBV6-5 with TRBJ1-3; TRBD1 might be the D (6 bases). V lost 0 bases and J 3 bases, leaving 9 bases between the germline ends. Germline-derived CDR1 and CDR2 are MNHEY and SVGAGI. The CDR3 extends over 15 amino acids. The CDR3 DNA sequence: TGTGCCAGCAGTTACTCAGGGGGTGTTGGAAACACCATATATTTT. It translates to CASSYSGGVGNTIYF.

The V call is TRBV6-1, the J call TRBJ1-1; D gene ambiguous. CDR1 and CDR2 (germline): MNHNS, SASEGT. The CDR3 extends over 14 amino acids. Trimming stripped 11 bases from V and 6 bases from J, with 22 bases between. The chain's CDR3 is CAVSGWVNGAEAFF. The CDR3 DNA reads TGTGCCGTGAGTGGGTGGGTAAACGGGGCTGAAGCTTTCTTT.

Many counts were recorded for this clonotype. V usage is TRBV5-1 and J usage is TRBJ1-1; TRBD1 might be the D (5 bases). The CDR3 spans 13 residues. CDR1 and CDR2 (germline): SGHRS, YFSETQ. The V and J ends lost 0 bases and 6 bases respectively, with 9 bases between them. CDR3 sequence reads: CASSLARVAEAFF. The DNA of the CDR3 is TGCGCCAGCAGCTTGGCCAGGGTGGCTGAAGCTTTCTTT.

Points on this clonotype: The junction and the germline gene differ at one end; a read error may be behind it. The gene calls are TRBV14 and TRBJ1-1; TRBD1 might be the D (5 bases). This CDR3 comprises 17 residues. CDR1 and CDR2 (germline): SGHDN, FVKESK. The chain's CDR3 is CAGSNMGPRQTNTEAFF. CDR3 DNA: TGTGCCGGCAGCAATATGGGACCTCGCCAAACGAACACTGAAGCTTTCTTT.

This clonotype showed up just a few times. The rearrangement links TRBV7-2 to TRBJ2-2; 7 nucleotides line up with TRBD1. Trimming cost V 5 bases and J 1 base; bases outside gene matches: 7. Germline CDR1 SGHTA, CDR2 FQGNSA. This CDR3 spans 16 amino acids. Here the CDR3 reads CASSNHRGRNTGELFF. In DNA, the CDR3 is TGTGCCAGCAGCAACCACAGGGGACGGAACACCGGGGAGCTGTTTTTT.

This chain links TRBV12-5 with TRBJ2-7; TRBD1 agrees at 8 bases. Germline-derived CDR1 and CDR2 are LGHNT and FRNRAP. The CDR3 is made up of 15 amino acids. Unmatched junction bases numbered 6, after V lost 1 base and J lost 4 bases. CDR3 sequence: CASGLDTGGSYEQYF. CDR3 in DNA: TGTGCTAGTGGTTTGGACACAGGGGGTAGTTACGAGCAGTACTTC.

The chain links TRBV11-2 to TRBJ2-1; weak D call: TRBD1 (6 bases). The V end was cut by 4 bases, the J end by 8 bases, with 21 bases between. This CDR3 spans 16 amino acids. Per germline, CDR1 SGHAT and CDR2 FQNNGV. The DNA of the CDR3 is TGTGCCAGCAGCTCAAGACAGGATTCGTTCGGCGATGAGCAGTTCTTC. It yields the protein CASSSRQDSFGDEQFF.

This clonotype has at least ten counts. This sequence joins TRBV6-1 and TRBJ2-7; 9 bases map to TRBD1. J gave up 4 bases and V 1 base, and 5 bases lay outside the gene matches. The V gene's germline CDR1 is MNHNS and CDR2 SASEGT. The CDR3 is made up of 15 amino acids. The CDR3 DNA reads as TGTGCCAGCAGTGAAGGGACAGGGGCTATATACGAGCAGTACTTC. It yields the protein CASSEGTGAIYEQYF.

V is TRBV28 and J is TRBJ2-7; D is ambiguous. Between the trimmed V and J ends, which lost 5 bases and 2 bases, there was a span of 13 bases. The CDR3 is 14 amino acids. Germline V CDR1 and CDR2: MDHEN, SYDVKM. The CDR3 sequence: CASSTDGSTYEQYF. The CDR3 DNA reads as TGTGCCAGCAGTACCGACGGATCCACCTACGAGCAGTACTTC.

Ten or more counts support this clonotype. The V gene is TRBV28, the J gene TRBJ2-2; 9 positions agree with TRBD2. Germline lookup yields CDR1 MDHEN and CDR2 SYDVKM. The junction had 3 bases not matched to a gene; V was cut back by 3 bases and J by 4 bases. The CDR3 covers 15 residues. The CDR3 protein is CASSFQREATGELFF. In DNA, the CDR3 is TGTGCCAGCAGTTTCCAGCGGGAGGCCACCGGGGAGCTGTTTTTT.

The chain recombines TRBV20-1 with TRBJ2-1; 10 bases map to TRBD2. This CDR3 is built from 14 residues. With 5 bases clipped from V and 8 bases from J, the junction kept 9 bases outside the gene matches. Germline assignment: CDR1 DFQATT and CDR2 SNEGSKA (reference sequence). The chain's CDR3 is CSAPERGGLDEQFF. In DNA, the CDR3 is TGCAGTGCTCCCGAGCGGGGGGGCCTCGATGAGCAGTTCTTC.

The gene calls are TRBV18 and TRBJ2-5; D unclear. The CDR3 extends over 13 amino acids. Germline loops: CDR1 KGHSH, CDR2 LQKENI. The germline V and J ends were trimmed by 5 bases and 0 bases, with 7 bases remaining between them. The DNA for the CDR3 is TGTGCCAGCTCAGCAACTTACCAAGAGACCCAGTACTTC. Protein sequence: CASSATYQETQYF.

This clonotype was observed a handful of times. A read error may produce the germline difference seen at one junction end. This chain uses TRBV9 with TRBJ2-6, with D unclear. The CDR3 runs to 14 residues. The germline gives CDR1 SGDLS, CDR2 YYNGEE. CDR3 in DNA: TGTGCCAGCAGCCCCCTGGGTGGGTCCAACGTCCTGACTTTC. Its protein is CASSPLGGSNVLTF.

There are many counts of this clonotype. CDR3 in amino acids: CASSPDGTGGSPLHF. The CDR3 bases are TGTGCCAGCAGCCCCGACGGGACAGGGGGTTCACCCCTCCACTTT. The chain uses TRBV7-3 and TRBJ1-6; the match to TRBD1 covers 11 bases. The CDR3 has 15 amino acids. The junction had 6 bases not matched to a gene; V was cut back by 5 bases and J by 9 bases. Germline assignment: CDR1 SGHTA and CDR2 FQGTGA.

The CDR3 DNA follows: TGTGCCAGCAGCTTGCTTCCAGGACAGGGAGACAGTGAGCAGTTCTTC. Amino acid sequence: CASSLLPGQGDSEQFF. The chain employs TRBV11-2 and TRBJ2-1; 8 bases line up with TRBD1. Trimming at V came to 3 bases and at J to 9 bases, leaving 13 bases not matched to a gene. The CDR3 loop spans 16 amino acids. Germline lookup yields CDR1 SGHAT and CDR2 FQNNGV.

The chain carries TRBV27 and TRBJ1-6, with D possibly TRBD1 on 6 matching bases. From germline, CDR1 is MNHEY and CDR2 SMNVEV (reference sequence). V was trimmed by 4 bases and J by 10 bases, leaving 17 bases between them. The CDR3 has 15 residues. CDR3 in amino acids: CASSSTGHGGSPLHF. The CDR3 DNA reads as TGTGCCAGCAGTTCGACGGGACACGGGGGGTCACCCCTCCACTTT.

V gene TRBV4-1 combines with J gene TRBJ2-5; D perhaps matches TRBD2 (5 bases). Germline CDR1 reads MGHRA; CDR2 reads YSYEKL. Deletions cut 1 base from V and 0 bases from J, with 12 bases between. The CDR3 totals 16 residues. DNA for the CDR3: TGCGCCAGCAGCCAAGGTCACGGAGGCGACCAAGAGACCCAGTACTTC. Protein: CASSQGHGGDQETQYF.

V and J are TRBV30 and TRBJ1-1; 7 nucleotides line up with TRBD1. Germline V CDR1 and CDR2: GTSNPN, SVGIG (reference sequence). The CDR3 covers 15 residues. J gave up 1 base and V 3 bases, and 8 bases lay outside the gene matches. Written as DNA, the CDR3 is TGTGCCTGGAGGAAACAGGGGTCGGGGAACACTGAAGCTTTCTTT. This gives the protein CAWRKQGSGNTEAFF.

This clonotype was picked up many times. This chain connects TRBV20-1 to TRBJ2-5; 9 bases align to TRBD2. CDR3 length: 15 residues. Germline V gives CDR1 DFQATT, CDR2 SNEGSKA (reference sequence). The trim removed 0 bases at V and 5 bases at J, leaving 7 bases unmatched. The CDR3 is CSARDVAGAVETQYF. CDR3 sequence (DNA): TGCAGTGCTAGAGACGTAGCGGGAGCTGTGGAGACCCAGTACTTC.

In DNA, the CDR3 is TGTGCCAGCAGTTCGGGACAGCAGCAAGAGACCCAGTACTTC. This gives the protein CASSSGQQQETQYF. The V and J genes are TRBV28 and TRBJ2-5; 7 positions match TRBD1. Germline CDR1 reads MDHEN; CDR2 reads SYDVKM. Trimming cost V 4 bases and J 2 bases; bases outside gene matches: 4. The CDR3 covers 14 residues.